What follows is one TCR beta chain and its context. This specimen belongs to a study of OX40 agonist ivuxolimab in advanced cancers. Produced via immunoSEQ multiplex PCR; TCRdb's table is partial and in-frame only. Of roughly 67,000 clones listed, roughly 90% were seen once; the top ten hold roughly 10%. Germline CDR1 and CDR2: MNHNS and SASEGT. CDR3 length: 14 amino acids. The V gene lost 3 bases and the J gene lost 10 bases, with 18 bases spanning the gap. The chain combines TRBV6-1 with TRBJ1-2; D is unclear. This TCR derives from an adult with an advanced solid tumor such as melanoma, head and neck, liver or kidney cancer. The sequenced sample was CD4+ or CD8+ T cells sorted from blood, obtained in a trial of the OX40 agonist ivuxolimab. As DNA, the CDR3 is TGTGCCAGCAGTGAGGACGGAGATGGGATTGACTACACCTTC. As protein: CASSEDGDGIDYTF.